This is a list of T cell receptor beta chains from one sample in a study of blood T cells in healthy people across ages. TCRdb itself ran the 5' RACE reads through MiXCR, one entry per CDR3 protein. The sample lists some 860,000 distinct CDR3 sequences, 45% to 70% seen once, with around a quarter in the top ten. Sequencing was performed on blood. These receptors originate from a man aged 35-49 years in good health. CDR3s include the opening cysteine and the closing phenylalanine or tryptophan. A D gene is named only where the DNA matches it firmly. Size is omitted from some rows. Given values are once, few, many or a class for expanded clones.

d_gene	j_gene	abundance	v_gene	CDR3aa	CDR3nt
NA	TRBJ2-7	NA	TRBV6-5	CASRPLGGFSYEQYF	TGTGCCAGCAGACCCCTCGGGGGATTCTCCTACGAGCAGTACTTC
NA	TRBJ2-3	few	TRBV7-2	CASSLVGDITDTQYF	TGTGCCAGCAGCTTAGTCGGAGATATCACAGATACGCAGTATTTT
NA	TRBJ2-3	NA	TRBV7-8	CASSSDPRANTQYF	TGTGCCAGCAGCTCCGACCCCCGAGCGAATACGCAGTATTTT
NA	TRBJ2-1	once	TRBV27	CASSLSTVLYNEQFF	TGTGCCAGCAGTTTATCCACAGTCCTGTACAATGAGCAGTTCTTC
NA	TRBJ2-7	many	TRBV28	CASRSTRLVKDYEQYF	TGTGCCAGCAGATCGACCCGACTAGTCAAAGACTACGAGCAGTACTTC
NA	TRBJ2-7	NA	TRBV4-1	CASSPGDAGPYEQYF	TGCGCCAGCAGCCCCGGAGATGCGGGCCCCTACGAGCAGTACTTC
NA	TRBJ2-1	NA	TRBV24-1	CATSDLDPRNGDEQFF	TGTGCCACCAGTGATTTAGATCCCCGAAATGGGGATGAGCAGTTCTTC
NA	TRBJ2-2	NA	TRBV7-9	CASSLIGSGELFF	TGTGCCAGCAGCTTAATAGGGTCCGGGGAGCTGTTTTTT
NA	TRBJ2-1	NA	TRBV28	CASRPGQRSYNEQFF	TGTGCCAGCAGACCAGGACAGCGGTCCTACAATGAGCAGTTCTTC
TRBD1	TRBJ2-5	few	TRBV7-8	CASSLRDRGPFETQYF	TGTGCCAGCAGCTTACGGGACAGGGGGCCCTTTGAGACCCAGTACTTC
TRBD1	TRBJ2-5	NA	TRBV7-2	CASSSGQGVQETQYF	TGTGCCAGCAGCTCGGGACAGGGCGTTCAAGAGACCCAGTACTTC
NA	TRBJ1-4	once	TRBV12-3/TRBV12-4	CASTHGEINEKLFF	TGTGCCAGCACCCATGGAGAAATCAATGAAAAACTGTTTTTT
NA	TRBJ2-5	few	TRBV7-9	CASSPQTAETQYF	TGTGCCAGCAGCCCGCAGACAGCGGAGACCCAGTACTTC
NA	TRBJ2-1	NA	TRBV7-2	CASSPGFGGLNEQFF	TGTGCCAGCAGCCCCGGATTCGGGGGACTTAATGAGCAGTTCTTC
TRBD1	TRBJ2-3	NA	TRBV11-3	CASSLETGFADTQYF	TGTGCCAGCAGCTTAGAGACAGGGTTTGCAGATACGCAGTATTTT
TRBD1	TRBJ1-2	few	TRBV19	CASTQTGGVYGYTF	TGTGCCAGTACCCAAACAGGGGGCGTCTATGGCTACACCTTC
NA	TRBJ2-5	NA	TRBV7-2	CASSLVGSVGLREQYF	TGTGCCAGCAGCTTAGTTGGGTCTGTGGGGCTTCGGGAGCAGTACTTC
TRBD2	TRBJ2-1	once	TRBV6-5	CASSSPRGSGGVGEQFF	TGTGCCAGCAGTTCACCCCGTGGTAGCGGGGGGGTGGGTGAGCAGTTCTTC
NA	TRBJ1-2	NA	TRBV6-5	CASRRGFYGYTF	TGTGCCAGCAGAAGGGGTTTCTATGGCTACACCTTC
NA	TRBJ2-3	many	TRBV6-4	CASSDSLYTDTQYF	TGTGCCAGCAGCGATAGTTTGTACACAGATACGCAGTATTTT
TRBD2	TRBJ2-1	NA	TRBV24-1	CAVGSGYFQFF	TGTGCCGTGGGTAGCGGGTATTTCCAGTTCTTC
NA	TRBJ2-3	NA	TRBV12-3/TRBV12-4	CASSLGALGTQYF	TGTGCCAGCAGTTTAGGGGCCCTTGGTACGCAGTATTTT
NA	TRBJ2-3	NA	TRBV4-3	CASSHSPDTQYF	TGCGCCAGCAGCCACTCCCCAGATACGCAGTATTTT
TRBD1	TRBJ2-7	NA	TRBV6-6	CASSIRQGYYEQYF	TGTGCCAGCAGCATACGACAGGGTTATTACGAGCAGTACTTC
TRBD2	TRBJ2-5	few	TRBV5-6	CASSSGLEENQETQYF	TGTGCCAGCAGCTCCGGACTAGAGGAGAACCAAGAGACCCAGTACTTC
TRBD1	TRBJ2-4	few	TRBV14	CASSQQRQGTEYIQYF	TGTGCCAGCAGCCAACAAAGACAGGGGACGGAATACATTCAGTACTTC
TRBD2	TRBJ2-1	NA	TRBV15	CATSVRLAGIDNEQFF	TGTGCCACCAGCGTACGACTAGCGGGGATTGACAATGAGCAGTTCTTC
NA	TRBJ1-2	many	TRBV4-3	CASSPGTGTNYGYTF	TGCGCCAGCAGCCCCGGGACGGGTACTAACTATGGCTACACCTTC
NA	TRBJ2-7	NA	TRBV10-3	CAISESGTLSYEQYF	TGTGCCATCAGTGAGTCCGGGACACTCTCCTACGAGCAGTACTTC
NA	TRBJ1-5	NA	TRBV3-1	CASSQRDTGQPQHF	TGTGCCAGCAGCCAACGGGATACGGGTCAGCCCCAGCATTTT
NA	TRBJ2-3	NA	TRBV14	CASSQATSLTSSTQYF	TGTGCCAGCAGCCAAGCGACGAGCCTCACCTCGAGTACGCAGTATTTT
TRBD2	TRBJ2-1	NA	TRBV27	CASGTSGYNEQFF	TGTGCCAGCGGGACTAGCGGGTACAATGAGCAGTTCTTC
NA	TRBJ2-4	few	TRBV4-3	CASSLAAAKNIQYF	TGCGCCAGCAGCCTTGCGGCAGCCAAAAACATTCAGTACTTC
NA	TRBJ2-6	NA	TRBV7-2	CASSLNGGSGANVLTF	TGTGCCAGCAGCTTAAATGGGGGCTCTGGGGCCAACGTCCTGACTTTC
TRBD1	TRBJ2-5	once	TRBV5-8	CASSSGQGHQETQYF	TGTGCCAGCAGCTCGGGACAGGGACACCAAGAGACCCAGTACTTC
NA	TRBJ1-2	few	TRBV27	CASSLSPAGTTRGYTF	TGTGCCAGCAGTTTATCCCCTGCGGGAACTACGCGGGGCTACACCTTC
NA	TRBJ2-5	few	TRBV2	CASSPSPQETQYF	TGTGCCAGCAGTCCTAGCCCTCAAGAGACCCAGTACTTC